This entry lists 13 T cell receptor beta chains sequenced from one sample in a study of shared clonotypes between healthy human individuals. Sequenced by immunoSEQ multiplex PCR; TCRdb stores in-frame clones only, minus some. Of some 1,100,000 clones in the sample, approximately 80% are singletons; the top ten hold more than 0.45%. The material sequenced was memory CD4+ T cells from PBMCs. The subset denotes: CD45RA-negative fraction. Receptor source: a man younger than 30 in good health. Some clones in this sample may be carry-over from other donors' samples.

The rearrangement joins TRBV11-2 to TRBJ1-6; possibly TRBD1 for D (6 bases). The CDR3 length is 15 residues. Trimming shortened V by 3 bases and J by 2 bases, and 8 bases separated the two germline ends. Germline V lookup: CDR1 SGHAT, CDR2 FQNNGV. As DNA, the CDR3 is TGTGCCAGCAGCTTTGGACAGACCTATAATTCACCCCTCCACTTT. Translating it yields CASSFGQTYNSPLHF.

The chain joins TRBV11-2 to TRBJ2-3; 14 bases map to TRBD2. This CDR3 comprises 17 residues. Trimming at V came to 4 bases and at J to 4 bases, leaving 7 bases not matched to a gene. CDR1 and CDR2 (germline): SGHAT, FQNNGV. The CDR3 reads CASSYRTSGRRSDTQYF. CDR3 in DNA: TGTGCCAGCAGCTACCGGACTAGCGGGAGGAGATCAGATACGCAGTATTTT.

This chain joins TRBV30 and TRBJ1-5; 7 nucleotides align to TRBD1. Trimming removed 5 bases from V and 5 bases from J; junction bases left unmatched: 9. The CDR3 runs 14 residues. Germline V CDR1 and CDR2: GTSNPN, SVGIG (reference sequence). For the CDR3, the DNA is TGTGCCTGGTCCAGGGGGGGGTCTGATCAGCCCCAGCATTTT. Protein product: CAWSRGGSDQPQHF. Combining the CDR3 with reference TRBV30 and TRBJ1-5 gives the whole variable domain SQTIHQWPATLVQPVGSPLSLECTVEGTSNPNLYWYRQAAGRGLQLLFYSVGIGQISSEVPQNLSASRPQDRQFILSSKKLLLSDSGFYLCAWSRGGSDQPQHFGDGTRLSIL.

The chain carries TRBV29-1 and TRBJ1-1; TRBD1 aligns across 8 bases. The CDR3 sequence is 15 residues long. The junction had 11 bases not matched to a gene; V was cut back by 4 bases and J by 4 bases. The V gene's germline CDR1 is SQVTM and CDR2 ANQGSEA. Here the CDR3 reads CSVATGQGISTEAFF. The CDR3 DNA is TGCAGCGTTGCTACCGGACAGGGTATCAGCACTGAAGCTTTCTTT. The whole variable domain, filled in from reference TRBV29-1 and TRBJ1-1, reads SAVISQKPSRDICQRGTSLTIQCQVDSQVTMMFWYRQQPGQSLTLIATANQGSEATYESGFVIDKFPISRPNLTFSTLTVSNMSPEDSSIYLCSVATGQGISTEAFFGQGTRLTVV.

The chain couples TRBV7-8 to TRBJ1-4, with D maybe TRBD1 (6 bases). The germline V gene encodes CDR1 SGHVS and CDR2 FQNEAQ. This CDR3 has 18 amino acids. V gave up 5 bases and J gave up 3 bases, with 22 bases separating them. The CDR3 DNA reads TGTGCCAGCAGCCCGAAGGGGGGGGGCAAGGGGTCTAATGAAAAACTGTTTTTT. Translated: CASSPKGGGKGSNEKLFF. The full variable domain, rest sourced from reference TRBV7-8 and TRBJ1-4, is GAGVSQSPRYKVAKRGQDVALRCDPISGHVSLFWYQQALGQGPEFLTYFQNEAQLDKSGLPSDRFFAERPEGSVSTLKIQRTQQEDSAVYLCASSPKGGGKGSNEKLFFGSGTQLSVL.

V gene TRBV11-2 combines with J gene TRBJ2-5, with unresolved D. This CDR3 is 14 amino acids long. Germline values: CDR1 SGHAT, CDR2 FQNNGV. Between the trimmed V and J ends, which lost 1 base and 5 bases, there was a span of 11 bases. The CDR3 DNA reads as TGTGCCAGCAGCTTAGCAGGCGTGGACGAGACCCAGTACTTC. Translated: CASSLAGVDETQYF.

This chain connects TRBV19 to TRBJ2-7; the D gene is possibly TRBD1 (6 bases). Germline CDR1 is LNHDA and CDR2 is SQIVND (reference sequence). The V and J ends lost 6 bases and 1 base respectively, with 22 bases between them. The CDR3 consists of 17 residues. The chain's CDR3 is CASSLSSRGHNSYEQYF. CDR3 bases: TGTGCCAGTAGCCTCTCCTCCAGGGGTCATAATTCCTACGAGCAGTACTTC.

This chain joins TRBV5-4 and TRBJ1-2, with TRBD1 matching 10 bases. From germline, CDR1 is SGHNT and CDR2 YYREEE (reference sequence). The CDR3 spans 15 residues. Unmatched junction bases numbered 8, after V lost 2 bases and J lost 7 bases. The CDR3 loop reads CASSFRDRGPGGYTF. The CDR3 nucleotides are TGTGCCAGCAGCTTCCGGGACAGGGGCCCTGGTGGCTACACCTTC.

The rearrangement links TRBV11-2 to TRBJ1-2; D gene uncertain. V was trimmed by 5 bases and J by 9 bases, leaving 16 bases between them. Germline V gene lookup returns CDR1 SGHAT and CDR2 FQNNGV. This CDR3 contains 13 residues. CDR3 sequence (DNA): TGTGCCAGCAGCACCGTCTCCCGCATTCGCTACACCTTC. The encoded protein is CASSTVSRIRYTF.

This rearrangement joins TRBV7-9 to TRBJ2-2; TRBD1 matches at 7 bases. The CDR3 spans 18 residues. CDR1 and CDR2 (germline): SEHNR, FQNEAQ (reference sequence). V was clipped by 2 bases and J by 1 base; unmatched bases: 10. The CDR3 nucleotides are TGTGCCAGCAGCTTAACGAGGGACAGACCTTTGAACACCGGGGAGCTGTTTTTT. Its translation: CASSLTRDRPLNTGELFF.

The V call is TRBV19, the J call TRBJ1-5; D unclear. Trimming shortened V by 5 bases and J by 1 base, and 18 bases separated the two germline ends. The CDR3 runs 17 residues. Germline V gene lookup returns CDR1 LNHDA and CDR2 SQIVND (reference sequence). The CDR3 sequence: CASSLETVLWSNQPQHF. As DNA, the CDR3 is TGTGCCAGTAGTCTGGAGACCGTTCTCTGGAGCAATCAGCCCCAGCATTTT.

The rearrangement links TRBV6-5 to TRBJ2-7; D is undetermined. The germline gives CDR1 MNHEY, CDR2 SVGAGI. Trimming removed 0 bases from V and 2 bases from J, with 8 bases in between. The length of the CDR3 is 14 residues. The CDR3 is CASSYSIRAYEQYF. The CDR3 DNA reads TGTGCCAGCAGTTACTCAATAAGAGCCTACGAGCAGTACTTC.

V and J are TRBV6-5 and TRBJ1-6; D unresolved. The CDR3 is 13 amino acids. CDR1 MNHEY and CDR2 SVGAGI come from the germline V gene. Trimming shortened V by 6 bases and J by 9 bases, and 12 bases separated the two germline ends. CDR3: CASSPGLVSPLHF. The CDR3 DNA sequence: TGTGCCAGCAGCCCTGGCCTTGTTTCACCCCTCCACTTT.